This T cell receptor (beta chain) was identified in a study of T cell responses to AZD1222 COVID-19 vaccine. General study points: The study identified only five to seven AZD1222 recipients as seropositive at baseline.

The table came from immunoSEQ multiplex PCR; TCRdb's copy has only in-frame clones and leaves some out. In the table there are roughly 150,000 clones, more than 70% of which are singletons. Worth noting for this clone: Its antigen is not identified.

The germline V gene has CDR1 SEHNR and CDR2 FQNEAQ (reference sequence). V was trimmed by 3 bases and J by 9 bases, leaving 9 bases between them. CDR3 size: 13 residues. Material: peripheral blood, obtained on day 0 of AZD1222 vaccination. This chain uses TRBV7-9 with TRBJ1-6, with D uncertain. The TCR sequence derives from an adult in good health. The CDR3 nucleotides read TGTGCCAGCAGCTTTCCAGATGGTTCACCCCTCCACTTT. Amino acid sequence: CASSFPDGSPLHF.